This is a list of T cell receptor beta chains from one sample in a study of CD8 T cells in Susac syndrome. TCRdb called the immunoSEQ multiplex PCR reads again in MiXCR, with one record for every CDR3 protein. The sample shows around 270,000 distinct CDR3 sequences, over 75% of them seen only once. The sequencing input was CD8+ T cells from PBMCs. The origin of the receptors is a human donor with multiple sclerosis. Both conserved end residues are part of each CDR3. The D gene is left open where the match is weak. The size field is filled for only some rows; it gives once, few, many or a size class.

v_gene	j_gene	abundance	d_gene	CDR3nt	CDR3aa
TRBV27	TRBJ2-5	once	NA	TGTGCCAGCAGTTCCCTCGTTAGTTCCCAAGAGACCCAGTACTTC	CASSSLVSSQETQYF
TRBV7-6	TRBJ2-1	once	NA	TGTGCCAGCAGCTTAATAGCGGCCTCCTACAATGAGCAGTTCTTC	CASSLIAASYNEQFF
TRBV7-9	TRBJ2-7	NA	TRBD1	TGTGCCAGCAGCTTAGGACAGGGGGCATTGTACGAGCAGTACTTC	CASSLGQGALYEQYF
TRBV27	TRBJ2-7	NA	NA	TGTGCCAGCAGTTACGCTAGTAGGTACGAGCAGTACTTC	CASSYASRYEQYF
TRBV29-1	TRBJ2-7	NA	TRBD1	TGCAGCGTTGAAGACCGGGACAGCCACTACGAGCAGTACTTC	CSVEDRDSHYEQYF
TRBV29-1	TRBJ2-7	once	TRBD2	TGCAGCGCGGGAGGGGGTGACTCGTACGAGCAGTACTTC	CSAGGGDSYEQYF
TRBV13	TRBJ2-7	NA	NA	TGTGCCAGCAGCTTAGGTGTCGGAGCCTACGAGCAGTACTTC	CASSLGVGAYEQYF
TRBV20-1	TRBJ1-3	NA	NA	TGCAGTGCTAGAGAAGTGGGTAACCCTGGAAACACCATATATTTT	CSAREVGNPGNTIYF
TRBV27	TRBJ2-1	NA	TRBD2	TGTGCCAGCAGTTTCCTAGCGGTCCACAATGAGCAGTTCTTC	CASSFLAVHNEQFF
TRBV28	TRBJ2-3	NA	TRBD2	TGTGCCAGCAGTTTCCTAGCGGGAGTTGGATGGCGTCATTACCCAGATACGCAGTATTTT	CASSFLAGVGWRHYPDTQYF
TRBV19	TRBJ2-7	NA	TRBD2	TGTGCCAGTGATTCCGGGACTAGCGGAGAGGGTTCCAACGAGCAGTACTTC	CASDSGTSGEGSNEQYF
TRBV11-2	TRBJ1-4	NA	NA	TGTGCCAGCAGCTTGGGGAAAGTGCTAAAGACTAATGAAAAACTGTTTTTT	CASSLGKVLKTNEKLFF
TRBV6-1	TRBJ2-1	NA	NA	TGTGCCAGCAGCGGGACACCGATCTCCTACAATGAGCAGTTCTTC	CASSGTPISYNEQFF
TRBV6-5	TRBJ2-7	NA	TRBD2	TGTGCCAGCAGTTACTTTCAGGGCCTAGCGGGAATCTACGAGCAGTACTTC	CASSYFQGLAGIYEQYF
TRBV20-1	TRBJ2-3	NA	NA	TGCAGTGCTAGAGGAACAGTACTAGGTAGCACAGATACGCAGTATTTT	CSARGTVLGSTDTQYF
TRBV5-1	TRBJ2-7	NA	NA	TGCGCCAGCAGCTTGGACAGGGTGGCGTACGAGCAGTACTTC	CASSLDRVAYEQYF
TRBV29-1	TRBJ2-7	once	TRBD1	TGCAGCGGCGGACAGGGCAACGAGCAGTACTTC	CSGGQGNEQYF
TRBV9	TRBJ1-1	NA	NA	TGTGCCAGCAGCGGGGCGTCGGACACTGAAGCTTTCTTT	CASSGASDTEAFF
TRBV4-3	TRBJ2-2	NA	NA	TGCGCCAGCAGCCAAGAGGGCACTTGGGGGACCGGGGAGCTGCTTTTT	CASSQEGTWGTGELLF
TRBV27	TRBJ2-1	NA	NA	TGTGCCAGCAGTCTGGACTGGAACCTTAATGAGCAGTTCTTC	CASSLDWNLNEQFF
TRBV11-2	TRBJ2-7	once	NA	TGTGCCAGCAGCTTAGTGTTCAGACCCCCCCCGGTCCGGGAGCAGTACTTC	CASSLVFRPPPVREQYF
TRBV27	TRBJ2-1	NA	NA	TGTGCCAGCAGTTCTCCGGGACGGTACAATGAGCAGTTCTTC	CASSSPGRYNEQFF